Listed here are 26 T cell receptor beta chains from one sample, sequenced in a study of molecular identifiers for immune sequencing clone quantification. TCRdb ran MiXCR on the PCR reads and lists one entry per CDR3 protein. The sample shows fewer than 350,000 distinct CDR3 sequences, over 20% of them seen only once. The sequenced sample consisted of naive CD8+ T cells from blood, with Jurkat cell RNA spiked in. Sample subset: FACS-sorted CD8+CD4-CCR7+CD45RA+ naive T cells. These receptors originate from a human donor in good health. Some libraries in this study had Jurkat cell RNA spiked in.

This clonotype was seen repeatedly, ten times or more. The rearrangement links TRBV19 to TRBJ2-7, with a tentative D call TRBD2 (5 bases). V lost 7 bases and J 7 bases, leaving 14 bases between the germline ends. CDR1 is LNHDA and CDR2 is SQIVND in the germline V gene (reference sequence). This CDR3 has 12 amino acids. The CDR3 nucleotides are TGTGCCAGTATCGGGGTCTCGGGGGAGCAGTACTTC. This gives the protein CASIGVSGEQYF. The full variable domain, its missing parts supplied by reference TRBV19 and TRBJ2-7, is DGGITQSPKYLFRKEGQNVTLSCEQNLNHDAMYWYRQDPGQGLRLIYYSQIVNDFQKGDIAEGYSVSREKKESFPLTVTSAQKNPTAFYLCASIGVSGEQYFGPGTRLTVT.

For this clonotype: A much larger clone lies one base from this, so it may be a read error. The gene calls are TRBV3-1 and TRBJ1-1, with D possibly being TRBD1 (6 bases). Germline loops: CDR1 LGHDT, CDR2 YNNKEL (reference sequence). The CDR3 has 14 amino acids. CDR3 region: CASSPGGPGTGAFF. CDR3 in DNA: TGTGCCAGCAGCCCCGGGGGGCCGGGGACTGGAGCTTTCTTT.

The table lists this clonotype with many counts. This sequence joins TRBV24-1 and TRBJ2-3, with TRBD2 as a possible D gene (5 bases). The V gene lost 9 bases and the J gene lost 3 bases, with 12 bases spanning the gap. The CDR3 contains 13 residues. Germline CDR1 KGHDR, CDR2 SFDVKD. In DNA, the CDR3 is TGTGCCACCGAACACCGGGGTACAGATACGCAGTATTTT. Translating gives CATEHRGTDTQYF.

A few counts support this clonotype. A much larger clone differs by one base, so this may be a read error. No conserved phenylalanine or tryptophan is present at the end of the CDR3, so a read error is the likely explanation. The chain couples TRBV6-1 to TRBJ1-1; no reliable D call. Germline V lookup: CDR1 MNHNS, CDR2 SASEGT. Trimming left V 6 bases short and J 0 bases short, with 5 bases between. The CDR3 extends over 12 amino acids. CDR3: CASSGMNTEAFS. The CDR3 DNA reads TGTGCCAGCAGCGGGATGAACACTGAAGCTTTCTCT.

This clonotype was observed a handful of times. This sequence may be a read error, since a much larger clone differs from it by one base. This chain uses TRBV7-2 with TRBJ2-6, with 9 bases aligning to TRBD2. The length of the CDR3 is 20 residues. CDR1 SGHTA and CDR2 FQGNSA come from the germline V gene. For the CDR3, the DNA is TGTGCCAACAGCCCGGCAAGACTAGCGGACCTTCCCTCTGGGGCCAACGTCCTGACTTTC. Translating gives CANSPARLADLPSGANVLTF.

This clonotype has ten or more counts. The gene calls are TRBV9 and TRBJ2-3, with 8 bases aligning to TRBD1. V lost 0 bases and J lost 5; bases outside the gene matches: 5. Germline V CDR1 and CDR2: SGDLS, YYNGEE. This CDR3 spans 15 amino acids. In DNA, the CDR3 is TGTGCCAGCAGCGTAGCAGGACAGGGAGGAGATACGCAGTATTTT. Translation gives CASSVAGQGGDTQYF.

The rearrangement links TRBV7-9 to TRBJ1-1; D remains unclear. Looked up from germline, CDR1 is SEHNR and CDR2 is FQNEAQ (reference sequence). Trimming took off 2 bases at V and 5 bases at J, with 6 bases between the two ends. This CDR3 has 12 amino acids. The CDR3 is CASSLWVTEAFF. CDR3 DNA sequence: TGTGCCAGCAGCTTATGGGTTACTGAAGCTTTCTTT.

Concerning this clonotype: It may be a read error: a sequence one base away is much more abundant. The CDR3 ends on some other residue instead of the conserved phenylalanine or tryptophan, so this is likely a read error. The chain links TRBV29-1 to TRBJ2-2, with no clear D. The CDR3 extends over 15 amino acids. Germline values: CDR1 SQVTM, CDR2 ANQGSEA. V dropped 4 bases and J dropped 2 bases, with 14 bases sitting between them. The CDR3 region has the DNA TGCAGCGTTGTTTGGCGCGGAATCAACACCGGGGAGCTGTTTTCT. Encoded protein: CSVVWRGINTGELFS.

In this sample, this clonotype turned up a few times. This chain links TRBV7-9 with TRBJ2-7; D unresolved. V lost 0 bases, J lost 5 bases, and 8 bases lay in between. This CDR3 spans 13 amino acids. Germline CDR1 reads SEHNR; CDR2 reads FQNEAQ (reference sequence). The DNA of the CDR3 is TGTGCCAGCAGCTTAGCTGGAGAAGACGAGCAGTACTTC. This sequence encodes CASSLAGEDEQYF.

Of note for this clonotype: A much larger clone differs by one base, so this may be a read error. V is TRBV4-3 and J is TRBJ2-1, with TRBD1 identical over 10 bases. V shed 1 base and J 15 bases; nucleotides not matched to a gene: 15. CDR3 length: 16 amino acids. CDR1 is LGHNA and CDR2 is YSLEER in the germline V gene. The CDR3 protein is CASSQGFGTGEPIGFF. In nucleotides, the CDR3 is TGCGCCAGCAGCCAAGGTTTCGGGACAGGGGAACCCATAGGGTTCTTC.

Many counts were recorded for this clonotype. The chain links TRBV28 to TRBJ2-5; maybe TRBD1 (5 bases). Germline V lookup: CDR1 MDHEN, CDR2 SYDVKM. Trimming cost V 4 bases and J 2 bases, with 26 bases left between them. The CDR3 consists of 19 residues. For the CDR3, the DNA is TGTGCCAGCAGTTCAACGTCGCTGACAACCCTCAGGGATCAAGAGACCCAGTACTTC. It encodes CASSSTSLTTLRDQETQYF.

The table lists this clonotype with a few counts. With a much larger clone just one base away, this may be a read error. The chain joins TRBV6-5 to TRBJ1-5; D is uncertain. Per germline, CDR1 MNHEY and CDR2 SVGAGI. This CDR3 is built from 14 residues. CDR3 amino acids: CASSHSRWDQPQHF. The CDR3 DNA follows: TGTGCCAGCAGTCACTCGAGGTGGGATCAGCCCCAGCATTTT.

This clonotype was counted ten times or more. V usage is TRBV7-6 and J usage is TRBJ2-3; 7 nucleotides align to TRBD1. In germline, CDR1 is SGHVS, CDR2 FNYEAQ. V dropped 5 bases and J dropped 3; count of bases not matched to a gene: 11. The CDR3 is 16 amino acids. CDR3 bases: TGTGCCAGCAGCCCAAGAGGGGACAGAGAAACAGATACGCAGTATTTT. This gives the protein CASSPRGDRETDTQYF.

This clonotype was detected ten times or more. The chain joins TRBV6-4 to TRBJ1-1; unclear D gene. Trimming took 7 bases from V and 10 from J, leaving 10 bases between them. This CDR3 region has 10 residues. The germline V gene has CDR1 MRHNA and CDR2 SNTAGT. The CDR3 DNA is TGTGCCAGCAACCGGGTCGTAGCTTTCTTT. It yields the protein CASNRVVAFF.

This clonotype was observed a few times. This chain joins TRBV20-1 and TRBJ1-1; no reliable D call. CDR1 and CDR2 from the germline V gene are DFQATT and SNEGSKA (reference sequence). With 0 bases removed from V and 0 bases from J, the gap between germline ends came to 17 bases. There are 17 residues in the CDR3. This chain's CDR3 is CSARDLESPTLNTEAFF. The CDR3 coding sequence is TGCAGTGCTAGAGATCTTGAGTCGCCCACCTTGAACACTGAAGCTTTCTTT.

This clonotype occurred many times. The chain recombines TRBV5-5 with TRBJ1-5, with unresolved D. The germline gives CDR1 SGHKS, CDR2 YYEKEE (reference sequence). This CDR3 region has 15 residues. V lost 5 bases and J lost 0, with 12 bases in between. As DNA, the CDR3 is TGTGCCAGCAGTCCGGGAGGCTATAGCAATCAGCCCCAGCATTTT. As protein: CASSPGGYSNQPQHF.

As for this clonotype: This may be a read error: a much more frequent sequence differs by one nucleotide. The chain recombines TRBV6-5 with TRBJ2-3, with D perhaps TRBD1 (6 bases). CDR3 length equals 13 residues. The germline gives CDR1 MNHEY, CDR2 SVGAGI. Trimming removed 1 base from V and 8 bases from J, with 10 bases in between. The CDR3, as DNA: TGTGCCAGCAGTTACTTTGGGGGCGGTACGCAGTATTTT. Its protein is CASSYFGGGTQYF.

Turning to this clonotype: Without the conserved terminal phenylalanine or tryptophan, this CDR3 likely stems from a read error. The chain couples TRBV5-1 to TRBJ1-1; the D is unclear. CDR3 length: 13 amino acids. Trimming removed 1 base at V and 1 base at J, with 5 bases between. From germline, CDR1 is SGHRS and CDR2 YFSETQ. Written as DNA, the CDR3 is TGCGCCAGCAGCTTGTGGGCGAACACTGAAGCTTTCATT. Translation: CASSLWANTEAFI.

This clonotype was recorded many times. The chain carries TRBV14 and TRBJ1-1; D gene unclear. Germline assignment: CDR1 SGHDN and CDR2 FVKESK. The V end was cut by 3 bases, the J end by 0 bases, with 5 bases between. This CDR3 is built from 13 residues. CDR3: CASSHPMNTEAFF. Here the CDR3 DNA reads TGTGCCAGCAGCCACCCAATGAACACTGAAGCTTTCTTT.

This clonotype was seen ten or more times. This chain uses TRBV7-3 with TRBJ2-7, with D perhaps TRBD1 (6 bases). V lost 0 bases, J lost 4 bases, and 16 bases lay in between. This CDR3 spans 16 amino acids. From germline, CDR1 is SGHTA and CDR2 FQGTGA. CDR3 DNA sequence: TGTGCCAGCAGCTTAACGTTTGGGGACACGGGTTACGAGCAGTACTTC. Its translation is CASSLTFGDTGYEQYF.

This clonotype occurred many times. The chain employs TRBV30 and TRBJ2-7; D is uncertain. CDR3 length: 13 residues. The V end was cut by 3 bases, the J end by 0 bases, with 9 bases between. CDR1 and CDR2 (germline): GTSNPN, SVGIG (reference sequence). The CDR3 DNA reads TGTGCCTGGAGGGCGCTTGACTCCTACGAGCAGTACTTC. The encoded protein is CAWRALDSYEQYF.

This chain joins TRBV29-1 and TRBJ1-2, with a possible D match to TRBD1 (6 bases). The CDR3 spans 13 residues. The V gene lost 7 bases and the J gene lost 5 bases, with 17 bases spanning the gap. CDR1 and CDR2 (germline): SQVTM, ANQGSEA. DNA of the CDR3: TGCAGCGCCGGGGGGGGACAAAGATATGGCTACACCTTC. This translates into CSAGGGQRYGYTF.

A few counts support this clonotype. The genes are TRBV11-2 and TRBJ2-7; 7 bases fit TRBD2. The V gene's germline CDR1 is SGHAT and CDR2 FQNNGV. V lost 4 bases and J lost 3; bases outside the gene matches: 3. This CDR3 comprises 13 residues. CDR3 protein: CASSWGGYYEQYF. The CDR3 DNA reads as TGTGCCAGCAGCTGGGGGGGGTACTACGAGCAGTACTTC.

Many counts were recorded for this clonotype. The rearrangement links TRBV5-5 to TRBJ2-7; D perhaps matches TRBD2 (6 bases). CDR1 SGHKS and CDR2 YYEKEE come from the germline V gene (reference sequence). The ends were cut back, 1 base at V and 2 bases at J, with 10 bases in the middle. The CDR3 covers 14 residues. Here the CDR3 reads CASSLRDLTYEQYF. DNA of the CDR3: TGTGCCAGCAGCTTGAGGGACTTAACCTACGAGCAGTACTTC.

This clonotype showed up just a few times. The rearrangement links TRBV10-3 to TRBJ2-2, with no clear D. V lost 7 bases to trimming and J lost 0 bases, with 9 bases between them. CDR3 length equals 14 residues. The germline V gene encodes CDR1 ENHRY and CDR2 SYGVKD. CDR3 nucleotide sequence: TGTGCCATCAAGGAACACACGAACACCGGGGAGCTGTTTTTT. It is translated as CAIKEHTNTGELFF.

This clonotype was detected many times. The gene calls are TRBV4-3 and TRBJ1-5, with D unresolved. CDR1 is LGHNA, CDR2 YSLEER, per germline. The CDR3 spans 15 residues. Trimming cost V 0 bases and J 3 bases, with 9 bases left between them. CDR3 amino acids: CASSQDSGNNQPQHF. CDR3 sequence (DNA): TGCGCCAGCAGCCAAGATTCAGGAAACAATCAGCCCCAGCATTTT.